This T cell receptor (beta chain) was observed in a study of blood T cell repertoires in COVID-19. This CDR3 contains 16 residues. V was cut by 4 bases and J by 0 bases, with 13 bases left in between. Germline V gene lookup returns CDR1 LGHNA and CDR2 YNFKEQ. Profiling relied on immunoSEQ multiplex PCR, and the TCRdb table lists in-frame clones only, not all of them. This table has more than 60,000 clones, more than 70% appearing once. This TCR was sampled from a woman between 50 and 59 years old with active or convalescent COVID-19. The chain couples TRBV4-2 to TRBJ2-1; D is ambiguous. The sample was peripheral blood. CDR3 amino acids: CASSPASASSYNEQFF. DNA for the CDR3: TGTGCCAGCAGCCCCGCGTCCGCGAGCTCCTACAATGAGCAGTTCTTC.